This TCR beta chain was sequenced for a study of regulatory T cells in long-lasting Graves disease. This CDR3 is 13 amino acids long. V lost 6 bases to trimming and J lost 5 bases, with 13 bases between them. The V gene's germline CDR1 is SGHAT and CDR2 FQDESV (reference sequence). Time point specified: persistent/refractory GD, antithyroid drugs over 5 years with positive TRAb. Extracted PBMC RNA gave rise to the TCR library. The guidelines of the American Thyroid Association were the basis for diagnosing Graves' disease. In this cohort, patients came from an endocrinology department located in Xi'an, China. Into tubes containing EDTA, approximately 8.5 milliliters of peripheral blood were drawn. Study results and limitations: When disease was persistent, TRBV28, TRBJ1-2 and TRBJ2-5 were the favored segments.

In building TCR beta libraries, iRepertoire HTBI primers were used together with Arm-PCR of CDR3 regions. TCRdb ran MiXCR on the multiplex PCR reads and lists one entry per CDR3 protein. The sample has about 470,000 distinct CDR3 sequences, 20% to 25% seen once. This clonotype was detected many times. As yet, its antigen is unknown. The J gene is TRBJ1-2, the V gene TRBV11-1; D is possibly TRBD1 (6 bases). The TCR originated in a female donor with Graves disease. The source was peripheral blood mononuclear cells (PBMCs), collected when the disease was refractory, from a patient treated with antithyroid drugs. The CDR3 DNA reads TGTGCCAGCAGTTACTCCGGGACATATGGCTACACCTTC. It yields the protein CASSYSGTYGYTF.